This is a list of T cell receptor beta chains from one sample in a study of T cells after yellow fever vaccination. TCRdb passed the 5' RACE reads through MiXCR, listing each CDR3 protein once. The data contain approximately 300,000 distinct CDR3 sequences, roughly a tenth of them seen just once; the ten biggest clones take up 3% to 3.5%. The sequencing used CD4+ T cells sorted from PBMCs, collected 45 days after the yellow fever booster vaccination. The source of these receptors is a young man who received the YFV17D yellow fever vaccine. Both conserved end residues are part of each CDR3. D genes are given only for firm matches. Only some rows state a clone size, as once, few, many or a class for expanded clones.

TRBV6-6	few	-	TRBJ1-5	CASSWTDQPQHF	TGTGCCAGCAGCTGGACAGACCAGCCCCAGCATTTT
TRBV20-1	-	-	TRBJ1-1	CSAKTGNTEAFF	TGCAGTGCCAAAACAGGGAACACTGAAGCTTTCTTT
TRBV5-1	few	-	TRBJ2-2	CASVPGGASAGELFF	TGCGCCAGCGTCCCTGGGGGGGCTTCGGCCGGGGAGCTGTTTTTT
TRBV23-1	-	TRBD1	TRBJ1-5	CASSAGGTQGDQPQHF	TGCGCCAGCAGCGCAGGGGGAACCCAAGGGGATCAGCCCCAGCATTTT
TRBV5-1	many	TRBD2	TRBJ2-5	CASSREGETQYF	TGCGCCAGCAGCAGGGAGGGAGAGACCCAGTACTTC
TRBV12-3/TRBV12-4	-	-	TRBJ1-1	CASRVGGFMNTEAFF	TGTGCCAGCAGAGTCGGGGGATTCATGAACACTGAAGCTTTCTTT
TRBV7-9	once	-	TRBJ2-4	CASTQGGSLAKNIQYF	TGTGCCAGCACCCAGGGGGGGAGTTTAGCCAAAAACATTCAGTACTTC
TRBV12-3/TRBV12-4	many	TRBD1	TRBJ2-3	CASSTDRVSQSHDADTQYF	TGTGCCAGCAGCACTGACAGGGTCTCTCAAAGCCACGATGCCGATACGCAGTATTTT
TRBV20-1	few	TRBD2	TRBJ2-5	CSASTSDETQYF	TGCAGTGCCTCGACTAGCGACGAGACCCAGTACTTC
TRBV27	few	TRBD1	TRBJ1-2	CASRTGNKDYGYTF	TGTGCCAGCAGGACAGGGAATAAAGACTATGGCTACACCTTC
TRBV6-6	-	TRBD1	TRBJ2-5	CASSKGQGVGETQYF	TGTGCCAGCAGTAAGGGGCAGGGGGTCGGAGAGACCCAGTACTTC
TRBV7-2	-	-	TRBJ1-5	CASSLVLRNQPQHF	TGTGCCAGCAGCTTAGTACTGCGCAATCAGCCCCAGCATTTT
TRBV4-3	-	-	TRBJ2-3	CASSQDPLKDTQYF	TGCGCCAGCAGCCAAGATCCCCTCAAAGATACGCAGTATTTT
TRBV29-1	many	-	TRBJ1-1	CSVELILHTEAFF	TGCAGCGTTGAACTAATACTTCACACTGAAGCTTTCTTT